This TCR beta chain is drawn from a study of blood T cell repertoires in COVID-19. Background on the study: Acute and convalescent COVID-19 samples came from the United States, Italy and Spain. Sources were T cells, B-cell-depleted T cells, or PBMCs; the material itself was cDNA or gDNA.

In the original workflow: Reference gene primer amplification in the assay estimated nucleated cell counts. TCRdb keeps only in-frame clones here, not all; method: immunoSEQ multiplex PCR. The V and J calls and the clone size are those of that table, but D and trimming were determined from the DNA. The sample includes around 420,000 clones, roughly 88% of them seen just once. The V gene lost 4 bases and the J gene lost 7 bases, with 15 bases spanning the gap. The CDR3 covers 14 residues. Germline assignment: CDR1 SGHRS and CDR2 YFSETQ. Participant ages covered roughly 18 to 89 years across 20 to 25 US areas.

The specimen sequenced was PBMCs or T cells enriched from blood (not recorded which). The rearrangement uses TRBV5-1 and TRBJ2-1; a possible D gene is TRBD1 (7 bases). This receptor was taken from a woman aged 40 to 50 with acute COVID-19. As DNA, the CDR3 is TGCGCCAGCAGCGGAGGGGACAGCTTTAATGAGCAGTTCTTC. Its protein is CASSGGDSFNEQFF.